This T cell receptor (beta chain) was captured in a study of blood T cell repertoires in COVID-19. Study summary: Whether acute or convalescent, the COVID-19 samples came from the United States, Italy and Spain.

Germline-derived CDR1 and CDR2 are SQVTM and ANQGSEA. The length of the CDR3 is 14 residues. The V and J ends lost 7 bases and 2 bases respectively, with 18 bases between them. Measured with immunoSEQ multiplex PCR; TCRdb has only the in-frame clones, and not every one. The repertoire consists of roughly 280,000 clones, with 84% occurring once and the leading ten covering under 5.5%. Material: peripheral blood. The TCR originated in a man aged 60-69 years with acute or convalescent COVID-19. The chain combines TRBV29-1 with TRBJ2-7, with D unresolved. CDR3 loop: CSARSSQAAYEQYF. The CDR3 DNA is TGCAGCGCCCGAAGTTCCCAGGCAGCCTACGAGCAGTACTTC.